The sequence of this TCR beta chain was determined in a study of siplizumab effects on memory and regulatory T cells. About this clone itself: Its target is unknown.

The study's findings and limits: The drug siplizumab significantly decreased the alloreactive sequences that could be traced to unstimulated CD4+ memory cells. Memory cells seemed less diverse than naive T cells, which seemed major alloresponse contributors. Most proliferating CD4+ or CD8+ clones, roughly 75-95%, had no naive or memory assignment.

Per germline, CDR1 SEHNR and CDR2 FQNEAQ (reference sequence). The CDR3 extends over 14 amino acids. Between the trimmed V and J ends, which lost 3 bases and 4 bases, there was a span of 10 bases. TCR templates numbering 95,000 to 100,000 were assayed per sample. Clones were read by immunoSEQ multiplex PCR, and TCRdb kept only the in-frame ones, dropping some. The table lists approximately 68,000 clones, about 89% of them singletons, with 25% to 35% in the top ten. Source material: CD8+ T cells sorted from blood. The sequence was collected from a human donor in good health. V is TRBV7-9 and J is TRBJ1-3; no definite D call. The CDR3 DNA sequence: TGTGCCAGCAGCTTCGAAACGGACGGAAACACCATATATTTT. This codes for CASSFETDGNTIYF.